This TCR beta chain was identified in a study of control samples from healthy donors and cancer patients. TCRdb's table, derived via immunoSEQ multiplex PCR, lists solely in-frame clones and lacks some. The repertoire has 150,000 or so clones, about 86% of them found once; the top ten carry over 1.5%. This CDR3 has 17 amino acids. The specimen was blood. The sequence was collected from a man aged 18 to 29 in good health. This chain uses TRBV21-1 with TRBJ2-6; the table's D call, TRBD2, was not checked against the DNA. TRBV21-1 is a pseudogene segment. Written as DNA, the CDR3 is TGTGCCAGCAGCAAACGAGACGATGAGGATGGGGCCAACGTCCTGACTTTC. This codes for CASSKRDDEDGANVLTF.